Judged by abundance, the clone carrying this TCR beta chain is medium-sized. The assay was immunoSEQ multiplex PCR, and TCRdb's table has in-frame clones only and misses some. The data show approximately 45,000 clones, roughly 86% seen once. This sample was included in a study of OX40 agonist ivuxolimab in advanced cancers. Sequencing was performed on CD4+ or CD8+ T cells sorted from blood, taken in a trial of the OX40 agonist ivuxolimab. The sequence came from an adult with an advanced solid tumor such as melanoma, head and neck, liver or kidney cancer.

CDR3 residues: CASSQEARPGQPQHF. The CDR3 coding sequence is TGCGCCAGCAGCCAAGAAGCCCGGCCGGGTCAGCCCCAGCATTTT. This chain uses TRBV4-1 with TRBJ1-5; D unresolved. Germline CDR1 and CDR2: MGHRA and YSYEKL. The CDR3 consists of 15 residues. V was shortened by 0 bases and J by 6 bases, with 12 bases between the two germline ends.